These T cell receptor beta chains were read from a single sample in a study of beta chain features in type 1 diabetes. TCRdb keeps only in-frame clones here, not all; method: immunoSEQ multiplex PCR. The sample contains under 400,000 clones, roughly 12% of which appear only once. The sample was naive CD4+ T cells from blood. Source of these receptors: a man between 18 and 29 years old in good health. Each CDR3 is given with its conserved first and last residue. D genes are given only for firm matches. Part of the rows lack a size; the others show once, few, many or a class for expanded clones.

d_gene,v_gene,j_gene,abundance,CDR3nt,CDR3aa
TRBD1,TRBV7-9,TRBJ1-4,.,TGTGCCAGCAGAGCCACAGGGGGCACTAATGAAAAACTGTTTTTT,CASRATGGTNEKLFF
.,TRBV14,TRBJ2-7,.,TGTGCCAGCAGCCAAGATATGGCGGCGCGCGGGGTTCAGCAGTACTTC,CASSQDMAARGVQQYF
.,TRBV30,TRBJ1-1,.,TGTGCCTGGAGTGCTCGGACAGCTGAAGCTTTCTTT,CAWSARTAEAFF
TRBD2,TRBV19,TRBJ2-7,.,TGTGCCAGTGGACCATTAGCGGGGGGGCGATACGAGCAGTACTTC,CASGPLAGGRYEQYF
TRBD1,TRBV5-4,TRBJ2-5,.,TGTGCCAGCAGCGTCAACAGGGGGCGGCAAGAGACCCAGTACTTC,CASSVNRGRQETQYF
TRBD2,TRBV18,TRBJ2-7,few,TGTGCCAGCTCACCACCAAGCGGGACCTACGAGCAGTACTTC,CASSPPSGTYEQYF
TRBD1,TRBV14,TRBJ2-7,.,TGTGCCAGCAGCCAAGAGGACAGGGCATATCGCTACGAGCAGTACTTC,CASSQEDRAYRYEQYF
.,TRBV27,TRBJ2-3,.,TGTGCCAGCAGTGTAGCGAGCAGCACAGATACGCAGTATTTT,CASSVASSTDTQYF
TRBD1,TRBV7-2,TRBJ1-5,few,TGTGCCACCACCAGGGACCGGGACAGGGCAAATCAGCCCCAGCATTTT,CATTRDRDRANQPQHF
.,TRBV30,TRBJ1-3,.,TGTGCCTGGAGTGTGGGGCAAGACCCCCCCCGAAACACCATATATTTT,CAWSVGQDPPRNTIYF
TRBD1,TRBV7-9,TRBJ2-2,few,TGTGCCAGCAGCCGACAGGGGGTCGGTAAGCTGTTTTTT,CASSRQGVGKLFF
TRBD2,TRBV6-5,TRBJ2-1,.,TGTGCCAGCAGCCTGGGACTAGCGGAGAGGAATGAGCAGTTCTTC,CASSLGLAERNEQFF
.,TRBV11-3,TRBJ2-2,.,TGTGCCAGCAGCTTAGACGGGGGACGAAGGGCCGGGGAGCTGTTTTTT,CASSLDGGRRAGELFF
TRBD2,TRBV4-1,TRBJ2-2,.,TGCGCCAGCAGCCAAGTAGCGGGGGGGACCACCGGGGAGCTGTTTTTT,CASSQVAGGTTGELFF
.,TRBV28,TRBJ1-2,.,TGTGCCAGCAGCGCTCCTGGACAGATTCGGGGCTACACCTTC,CASSAPGQIRGYTF
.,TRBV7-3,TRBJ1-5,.,TGTGCCAGCAGCCGAGAGATCAATCAGCCCCAGCATTTT,CASSREINQPQHF
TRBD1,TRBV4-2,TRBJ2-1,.,TGTGCCAGCAGCCAAGGCGGGATGGGACAGGGCAACAATGAGCAGTTCTTC,CASSQGGMGQGNNEQFF
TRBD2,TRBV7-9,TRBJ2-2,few,TGTGCCAGCAGCCTTACTAGCGCGAGCGGGGAGCTGTTTTTT,CASSLTSASGELFF
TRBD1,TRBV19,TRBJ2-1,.,TGTGCCAGTAGTTCCGGACAGGGCGGCGAGCAGTTCTTC,CASSSGQGGEQFF
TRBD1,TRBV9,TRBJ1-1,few,TGTGCCAGCAGCCCCCCGGGACAGGGCACTGAAGCTTTCTTT,CASSPPGQGTEAFF
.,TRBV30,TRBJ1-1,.,TGTGCCTGGAGCCCGTTCCGAGGGGCTTTCTTT,CAWSPFRGAFF
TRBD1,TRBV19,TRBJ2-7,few,TGTGCCAGTAGTACGACAGGGGGCCCCTACGAGCAGTACTTC,CASSTTGGPYEQYF
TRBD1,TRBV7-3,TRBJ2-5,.,TGTGCCAGCAGCCCGGGACAGGGGGAGACCCAGTACTTC,CASSPGQGETQYF
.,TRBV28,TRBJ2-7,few,TGTGCCAGCAGTTCGAGGACTGGCTCCTACGAGCAGTACTTC,CASSSRTGSYEQYF
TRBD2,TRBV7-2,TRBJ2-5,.,TGTGCCAGCACCCTATCGCCGGGGGGTAGGGCCCAGTACTTC,CASTLSPGGRAQYF
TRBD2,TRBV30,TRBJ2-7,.,TGTGCCTGGAGTATTGGCGGGAGGTACGAGCAGTACTTC,CAWSIGGRYEQYF
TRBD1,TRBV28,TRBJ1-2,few,TGTGCCAGCAGCTCCGGCTACAGGGGAGAGTATGGCTACACCTTC,CASSSGYRGEYGYTF
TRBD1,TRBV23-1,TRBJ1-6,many,TGCGCCAGCCGCCAAAGGGACAGGGGATCACCCCTCCACTTT,CASRQRDRGSPLHF
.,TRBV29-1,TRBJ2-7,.,TGCAGCGTACGGGACAAATCCTACGAGCAGTACTTC,CSVRDKSYEQYF
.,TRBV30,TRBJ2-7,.,TGTGCCTGGAGTGTTTCATCCTACGAGCAGTACTTC,CAWSVSSYEQYF
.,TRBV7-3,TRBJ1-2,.,TGTGCCAGCGCCAGGGACACGAACTATGGCTACACCTTC,CASARDTNYGYTF
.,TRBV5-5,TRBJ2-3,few,TGTGCCAGCAGGCCGGCCGGGGCGGGGGATACGCAGTATTTT,CASRPAGAGDTQYF
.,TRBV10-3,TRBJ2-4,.,TGTGCCATCAGTGAGAGGGGGTTGGGGGTGAACATTCAGTACTTC,CAISERGLGVNIQYF
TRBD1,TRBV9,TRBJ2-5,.,TGTGCCAGCAGCGTTTCCGGGACAGGGGTTGCGGAGACCCAGTACTTC,CASSVSGTGVAETQYF
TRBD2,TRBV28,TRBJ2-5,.,TGTGCCAGCAGTAAATTCGGGGCGGGAGGGGGACAAGAGACCCAGTACTTC,CASSKFGAGGGQETQYF
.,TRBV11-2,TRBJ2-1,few,TGTGCCAGCAGCACTAGCTGGGGTGAGCAGTTCTTC,CASSTSWGEQFF
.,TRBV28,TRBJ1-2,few,TGTGCCAGCAGTTTGCAGCGGGGGGGATATGGCTACACCTTC,CASSLQRGGYGYTF
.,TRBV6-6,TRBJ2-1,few,TGTGCCAGCAGGCCGGTAAACAATGAGCAGTTCTTC,CASRPVNNEQFF
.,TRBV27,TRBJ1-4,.,TGTGCCAGCAGTTTCGACAGGAAAATCAATGAAAAACTGTTTTTT,CASSFDRKINEKLFF
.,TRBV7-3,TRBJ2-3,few,TGTGCCAGCAGCCCCGGCGGCCGGGACACAGATACGCAGTATTTT,CASSPGGRDTDTQYF
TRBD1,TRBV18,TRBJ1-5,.,TGTGCCAGCTCACCACGACAGGGGGGAAATAGCAATCAGCCCCAGCATTTT,CASSPRQGGNSNQPQHF
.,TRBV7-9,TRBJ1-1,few,TGTGCCAGCAGCTTGCTAACAGGTCCCACTGAAGCTTTCTTT,CASSLLTGPTEAFF
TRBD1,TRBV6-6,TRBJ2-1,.,TGTGCCAGCAGTAAAACAGGGGGCGCTTCCAATGAGCAGTTCTTC,CASSKTGGASNEQFF